Sequencing of this TCR beta chain was carried out in a study of T cells after yellow fever vaccination. Study observations and caveats: Although most clonotypes did not, a small share appeared in both CD4 and CD8 compartments. Highly abundant clonotypes carried over from the bulk population could end up in FACS-sorted repertoires as contaminants. Reappearance after the booster was observed for most primary-vaccination clones (roughly 97% CD4, approximately 90% CD8).

This clonotype was found a few times. Its target is unknown. V was shortened by 4 bases and J by 2 bases, with 11 bases between the two germline ends. The CDR3 spans 15 residues. Germline V gene data show CDR1 as SNHLY and CDR2 as FYNNEI. TCRdb re-called the 5' RACE reads with MiXCR, one entry per CDR3 protein. Here the sample spans some 320,000 distinct CDR3 sequences, 7.5% to 9% being singletons. The chain combines TRBV2 with TRBJ2-2; a possible D gene is TRBD1 (5 bases). The sequenced sample was CD4+ T cells sorted from PBMCs, obtained 5 days after the yellow fever booster vaccination. This clonotype originated in a man younger than 35 who received the YFV17D yellow fever vaccine. CDR3 sequence (DNA): TGTGCCAGCAGTGTACAACAGGCAAACACCGGGGAGCTGTTTTTT. It specifies CASSVQQANTGELFF.